Given below is one T cell receptor (beta chain) in context. This CDR3 has 13 amino acids. J was trimmed by 10 bases and V by 0 bases; bases with no gene match: 5. Germline V gene lookup returns CDR1 LGHDT and CDR2 YNNKEL (reference sequence). As handled by the study authors: Amplified reference gene primers provided the basis for estimating nucleated cell counts. Assay used: immunoSEQ multiplex PCR; TCRdb lists only in-frame clones, some missing. V and J calls and clone size follow that table, whereas D and trimming were derived from the DNA. The data hold some 390,000 clones, with about 87% observed a single time. The data originate from a study of blood T cell repertoires in COVID-19. For the study at large: The United States, Italy and Spain provided the acute and convalescent COVID-19 samples. The analysed material was cDNA or gDNA that came from T cells, B-cell-depleted T cells, or PBMCs.

The genes are TRBV3-1 (or the pseudogene TRBV3-2) and TRBJ2-5; 7 bases align to TRBD2. This TCR derives from a human donor in a cohort sampled during active COVID-19. The sequenced sample was peripheral blood. In DNA form, the CDR3 reads TGTGCCAGCAGCCAAGATTCGGGGGACTACCAGTACTTC. This encodes CASSQDSGDYQYF.